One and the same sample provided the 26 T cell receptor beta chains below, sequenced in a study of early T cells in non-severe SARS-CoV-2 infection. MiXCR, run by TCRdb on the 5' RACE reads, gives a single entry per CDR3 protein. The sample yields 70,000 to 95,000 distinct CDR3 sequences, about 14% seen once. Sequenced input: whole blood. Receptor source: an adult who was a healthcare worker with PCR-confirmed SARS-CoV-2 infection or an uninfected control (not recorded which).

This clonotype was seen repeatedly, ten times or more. The CDR3 reads CASSFRDSSYEQYF. The CDR3 nucleotides are TGTGCCAGCAGCTTTAGGGACAGCTCCTACGAGCAGTACTTC. The gene calls are TRBV7-8 and TRBJ2-7, with 7 bases lining up with TRBD1. The CDR3 is made up of 14 amino acids. V gave up 3 bases and J gave up 0 bases; unmatched junction bases: 2. Germline lookup yields CDR1 SGHVS and CDR2 FQNEAQ.

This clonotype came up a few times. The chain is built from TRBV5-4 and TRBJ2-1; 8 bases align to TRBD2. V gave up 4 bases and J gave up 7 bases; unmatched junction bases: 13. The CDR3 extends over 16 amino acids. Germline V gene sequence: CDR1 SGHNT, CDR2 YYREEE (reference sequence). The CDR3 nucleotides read TGTGCCAGCAGCGCGGGTGGAGCGGGGGTTTGGAATGAGCAGTTCTTC. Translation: CASSAGGAGVWNEQFF.

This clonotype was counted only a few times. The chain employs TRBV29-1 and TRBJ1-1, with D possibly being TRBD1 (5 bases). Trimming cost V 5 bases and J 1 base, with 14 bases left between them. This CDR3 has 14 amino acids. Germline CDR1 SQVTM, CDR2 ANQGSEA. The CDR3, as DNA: TGCAGCGTTAGAGTCAAAGGGGCGAACACTGAAGCTTTCTTT. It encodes CSVRVKGANTEAFF.

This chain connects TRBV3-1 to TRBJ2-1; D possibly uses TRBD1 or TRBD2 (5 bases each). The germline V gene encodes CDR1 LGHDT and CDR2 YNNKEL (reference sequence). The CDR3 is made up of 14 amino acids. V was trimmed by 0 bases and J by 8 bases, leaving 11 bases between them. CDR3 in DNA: TGTGCCAGCAGCCAAGATCACCGGGGCGATGAGCAGTTCTTC. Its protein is CASSQDHRGDEQFF.

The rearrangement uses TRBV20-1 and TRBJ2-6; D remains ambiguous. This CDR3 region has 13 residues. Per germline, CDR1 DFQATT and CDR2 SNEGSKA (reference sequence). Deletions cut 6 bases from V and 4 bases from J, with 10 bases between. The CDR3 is CSATPPGANVLTF. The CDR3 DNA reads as TGCAGTGCAACCCCTCCGGGGGCCAACGTCCTGACTTTC.

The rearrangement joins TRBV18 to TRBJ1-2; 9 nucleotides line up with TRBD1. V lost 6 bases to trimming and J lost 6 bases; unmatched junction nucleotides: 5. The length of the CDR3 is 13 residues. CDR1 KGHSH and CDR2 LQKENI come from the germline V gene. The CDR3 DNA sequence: TGTGCCAGCTCTCCGGGACAGGGAGATGGCTACACCTTC. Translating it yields CASSPGQGDGYTF. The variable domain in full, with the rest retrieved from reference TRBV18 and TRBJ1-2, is NAGVMQNPRHLVRRRGQEARLRCSPMKGHSHVYWYRQLPEEGLKFMVYLQKENIIDESGMPKERFSAEFPKEGPSILRIQQVVRGDSAAYFCASSPGQGDGYTFGSGTRLTVV.

The CDR3 nucleotides read TGTGCCAGCAGCTCCCGACAGGAGAATGAAAAACTGTTTTTT. Translated: CASSSRQENEKLFF. V and J are TRBV7-9 and TRBJ1-4; TRBD1 is a possible D gene (6 bases). Germline V CDR1 and CDR2: SEHNR, FQNEAQ (reference sequence). CDR3 length equals 14 residues. Trimming removed 4 bases at V and 5 bases at J, with 11 bases between. Combining the CDR3 with reference TRBV7-9 and TRBJ1-4 gives the whole variable domain DTGVSQNPRHKITKRGQNVTFRCDPISEHNRLYWYRQTLGQGPEFLTYFQNEAQLEKSRLLSDRFSAERPKGSFSTLEIQRTEQGDSAMYLCASSSRQENEKLFFGSGTQLSVL.

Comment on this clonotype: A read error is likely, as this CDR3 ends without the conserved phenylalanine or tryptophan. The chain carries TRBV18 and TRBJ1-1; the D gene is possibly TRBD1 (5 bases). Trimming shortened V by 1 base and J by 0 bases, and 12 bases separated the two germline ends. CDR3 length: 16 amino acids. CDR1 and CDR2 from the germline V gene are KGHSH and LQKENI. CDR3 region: CASSPLAQGMNTEAFS. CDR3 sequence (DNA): TGTGCCAGCTCACCACTCGCGCAGGGTATGAACACTGAAGCTTTCTCT.

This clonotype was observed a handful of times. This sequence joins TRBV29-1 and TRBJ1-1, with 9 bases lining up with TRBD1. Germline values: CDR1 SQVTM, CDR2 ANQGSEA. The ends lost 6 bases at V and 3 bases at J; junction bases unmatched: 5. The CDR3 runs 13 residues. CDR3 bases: TGCAGCGTGAAGACAGGGGGGGACACTGAAGCTTTCTTT. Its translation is CSVKTGGDTEAFF.

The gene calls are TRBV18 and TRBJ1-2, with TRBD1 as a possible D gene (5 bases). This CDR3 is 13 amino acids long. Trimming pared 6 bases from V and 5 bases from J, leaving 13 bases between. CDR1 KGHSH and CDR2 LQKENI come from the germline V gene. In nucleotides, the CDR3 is TGTGCCAGCTCTCAGGGATTCGGTTATGGCTACACCTTC. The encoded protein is CASSQGFGYGYTF.

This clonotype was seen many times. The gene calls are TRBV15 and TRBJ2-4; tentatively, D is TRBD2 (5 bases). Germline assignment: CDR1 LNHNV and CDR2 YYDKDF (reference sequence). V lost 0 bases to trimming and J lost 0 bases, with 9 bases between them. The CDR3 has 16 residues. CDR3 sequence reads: CATSREGSLAKNIQYF. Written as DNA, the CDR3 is TGTGCCACCAGCAGAGAAGGGAGTCTAGCCAAAAACATTCAGTACTTC.

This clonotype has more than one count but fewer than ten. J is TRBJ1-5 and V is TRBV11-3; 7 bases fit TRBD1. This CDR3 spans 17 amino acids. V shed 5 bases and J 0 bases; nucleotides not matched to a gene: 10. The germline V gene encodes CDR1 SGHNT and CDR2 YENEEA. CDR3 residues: CASSLPWDSGSNQPQHF. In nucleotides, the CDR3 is TGTGCCAGCAGCCTGCCTTGGGACAGCGGTAGCAATCAGCCCCAGCATTTT.

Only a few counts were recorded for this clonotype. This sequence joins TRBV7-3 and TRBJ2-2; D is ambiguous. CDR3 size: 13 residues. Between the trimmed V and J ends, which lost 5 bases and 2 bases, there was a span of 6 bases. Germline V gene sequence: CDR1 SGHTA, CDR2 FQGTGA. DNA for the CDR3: TGTGCCAGCAGCAAAAGCAACACCGGGGAGCTGTTTTTT. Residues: CASSKSNTGELFF. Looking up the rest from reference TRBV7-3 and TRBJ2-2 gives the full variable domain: GAGVSQTPSNKVTEKGKYVELRCDPISGHTALYWYRQSLGQGPEFLIYFQGTGAADDSGLPNDRFFAVRPEGSVSTLKIQRTERGDSAVYLCASSKSNTGELFFGEGSRLTVL.

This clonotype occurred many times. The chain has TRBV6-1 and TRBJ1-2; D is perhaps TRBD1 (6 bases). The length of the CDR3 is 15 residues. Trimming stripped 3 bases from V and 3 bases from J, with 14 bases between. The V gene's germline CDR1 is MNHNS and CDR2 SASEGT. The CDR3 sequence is CASSEEQGVYYGYTF. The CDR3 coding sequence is TGTGCCAGCAGTGAGGAACAGGGAGTCTACTATGGCTACACCTTC.

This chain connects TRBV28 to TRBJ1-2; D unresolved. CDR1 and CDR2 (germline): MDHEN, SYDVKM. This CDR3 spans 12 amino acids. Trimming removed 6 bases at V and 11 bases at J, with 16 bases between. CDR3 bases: TGTGCCAGCAGCCCTGGAGGGTCTGGATACACCTTC. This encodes CASSPGGSGYTF.

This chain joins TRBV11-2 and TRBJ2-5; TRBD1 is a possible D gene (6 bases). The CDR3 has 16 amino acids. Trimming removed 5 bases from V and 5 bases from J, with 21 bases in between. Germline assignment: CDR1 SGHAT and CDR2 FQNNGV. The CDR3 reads CASSPSRLGGRETQYF. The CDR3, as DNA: TGTGCCAGCAGCCCGTCCCGCCTTGGGGGCCGGGAGACCCAGTACTTC. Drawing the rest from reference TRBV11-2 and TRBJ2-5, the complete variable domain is EAGVAQSPRYKIIEKRQSVAFWCNPISGHATLYWYQQILGQGPKLLIQFQNNGVVDDSQLPKDRFSAERLKGVDSTLKIQPAKLEDSAVYLCASSPSRLGGRETQYFGPGTRLLVL.

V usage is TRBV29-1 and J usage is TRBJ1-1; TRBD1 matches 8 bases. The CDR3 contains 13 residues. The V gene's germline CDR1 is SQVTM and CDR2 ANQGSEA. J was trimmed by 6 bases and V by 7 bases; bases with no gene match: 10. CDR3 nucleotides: TGCAGCGCTACACAGGGGGTCAGGGCTGAAGCTTTCTTT. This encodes CSATQGVRAEAFF.

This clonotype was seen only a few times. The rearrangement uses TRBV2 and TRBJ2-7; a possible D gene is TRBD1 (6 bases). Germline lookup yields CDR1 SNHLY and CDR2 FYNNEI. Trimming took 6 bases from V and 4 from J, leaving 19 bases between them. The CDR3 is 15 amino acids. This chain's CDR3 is CASSSSRGQGYEQYF. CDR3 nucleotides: TGTGCCAGCAGCTCCTCAAGAGGCCAGGGGTACGAGCAGTACTTC.

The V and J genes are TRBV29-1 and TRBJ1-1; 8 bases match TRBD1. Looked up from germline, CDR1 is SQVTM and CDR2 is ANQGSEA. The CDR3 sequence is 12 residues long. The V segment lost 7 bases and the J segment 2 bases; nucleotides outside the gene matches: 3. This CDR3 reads CSADRGNTEAFF. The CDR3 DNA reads TGCAGCGCTGACAGGGGAAACACTGAAGCTTTCTTT.

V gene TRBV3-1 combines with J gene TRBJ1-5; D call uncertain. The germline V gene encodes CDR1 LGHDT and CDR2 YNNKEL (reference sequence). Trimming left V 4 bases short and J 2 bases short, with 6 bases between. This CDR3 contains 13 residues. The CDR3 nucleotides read TGTGCCAGCAGCCCCTCGGGCAATCAGCCCCAGCATTTT. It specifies CASSPSGNQPQHF.

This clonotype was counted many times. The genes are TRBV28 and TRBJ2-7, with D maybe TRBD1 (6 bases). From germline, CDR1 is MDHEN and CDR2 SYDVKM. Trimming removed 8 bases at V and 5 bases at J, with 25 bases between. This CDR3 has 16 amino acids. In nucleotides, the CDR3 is TGTGCCAGCCACCCTCTGGGGGCAGGGGCTTCGGACGAGCAGTACTTC. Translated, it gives CASHPLGAGASDEQYF.

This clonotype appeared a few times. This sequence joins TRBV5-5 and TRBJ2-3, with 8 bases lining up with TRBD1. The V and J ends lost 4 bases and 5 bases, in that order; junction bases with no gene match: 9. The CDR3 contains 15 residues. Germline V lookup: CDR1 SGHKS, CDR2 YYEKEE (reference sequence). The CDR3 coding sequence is TGTGCCAGCAGCAACGACAGGGGCGGACAAGATACGCAGTATTTT. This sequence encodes CASSNDRGGQDTQYF.

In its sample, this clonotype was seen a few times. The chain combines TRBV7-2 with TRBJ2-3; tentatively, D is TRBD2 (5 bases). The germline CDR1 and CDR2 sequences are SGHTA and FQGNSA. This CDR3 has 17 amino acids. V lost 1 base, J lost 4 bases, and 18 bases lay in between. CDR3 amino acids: CASSLELLRAVADTQYF. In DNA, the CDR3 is TGTGCCAGCAGCTTAGAGCTCCTCCGAGCGGTAGCAGATACGCAGTATTTT. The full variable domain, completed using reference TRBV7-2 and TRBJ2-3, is GAGVSQSPSNKVTEKGKDVELRCDPISGHTALYWYRQSLGQGLEFLIYFQGNSAPDKSGLPSDRFSAERTGGSVSTLTIQRTQQEDSAVYLCASSLELLRAVADTQYFGPGTRLTVL.

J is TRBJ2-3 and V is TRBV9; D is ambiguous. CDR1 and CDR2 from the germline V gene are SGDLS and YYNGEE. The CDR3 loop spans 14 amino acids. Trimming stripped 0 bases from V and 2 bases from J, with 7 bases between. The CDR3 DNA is TGTGCCAGCAGCGTAGACCAGCTCACAGATACGCAGTATTTT. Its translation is CASSVDQLTDTQYF. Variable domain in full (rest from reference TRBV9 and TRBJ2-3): DSGVTQTPKHLITATGQRVTLRCSPRSGDLSVYWYQQSLDQGLQFLIQYYNGEERAKGNILERFSAQQFPDLHSELNLSSLELGDSALYFCASSVDQLTDTQYFGPGTRLTVL.

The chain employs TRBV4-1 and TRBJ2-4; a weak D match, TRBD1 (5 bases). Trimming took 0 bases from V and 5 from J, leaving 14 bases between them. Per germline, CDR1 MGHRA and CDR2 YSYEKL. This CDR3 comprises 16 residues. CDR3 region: CASSQDWPRDENIQYF. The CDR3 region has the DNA TGCGCCAGCAGCCAAGATTGGCCCAGGGATGAAAACATTCAGTACTTC.

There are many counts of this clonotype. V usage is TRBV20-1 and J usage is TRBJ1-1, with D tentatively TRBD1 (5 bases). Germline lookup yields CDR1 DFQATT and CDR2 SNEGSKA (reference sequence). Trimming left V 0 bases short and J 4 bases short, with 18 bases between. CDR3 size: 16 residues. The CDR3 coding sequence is TGCAGTGCTAGAGACGTACGAACCCAGGGAGGCACTGAAGCTTTCTTT. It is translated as CSARDVRTQGGTEAFF.